The 2 T cell receptor beta chains listed next were all sequenced from one sample in a study of blood T cell repertoires in COVID-19. Generated by immunoSEQ multiplex PCR, the TCRdb table keeps only in-frame clones and is missing some. The sample records approximately 150,000 clones, over 75% being singletons. Sequenced: peripheral blood. The receptor set was obtained from a man aged 70-80 years with active COVID-19.

In DNA, the CDR3 is TGTGCCAGCAGTGAAGGGGGCCGGGAGACCCAGTACTTC. Translation: CASSEGGRETQYF. The V and J genes are TRBV25-1 and TRBJ2-5; maybe TRBD1 (6 bases). The CDR3 covers 13 residues. Germline CDR1 MGHDK, CDR2 SYGVNS. The germline V and J ends were trimmed by 2 bases and 5 bases, with 9 bases remaining between them.

V usage is TRBV5-1 and J usage is TRBJ2-5, with 13 bases that match TRBD2. J lost 6 bases, V lost 3 bases, and 5 bases had no gene match. This CDR3 is 15 amino acids long. From germline, CDR1 is SGHRS and CDR2 YFSETQ. CDR3 DNA sequence: TGCGCCAGCAGCTCACTAGCGGGAGGGCCTCAGACCCAGTACTTC. This translates into CASSSLAGGPQTQYF. Drawing the rest from reference TRBV5-1 and TRBJ2-5, the complete variable domain is KAGVTQTPRYLIKTRGQQVTLSCSPISGHRSVSWYQQTPGQGLQFLFEYFSETQRNKGNFPGRFSGRQFSNSRSEMNVSTLELGDSALYLCASSSLAGGPQTQYFGPGTRLLVL.